A selection of T cell receptor beta chains follows, all from one sample in a study of T cells after yellow fever vaccination. TCRdb fed the 5' RACE reads into MiXCR, producing one record per CDR3 protein. The sample contains under 200,000 distinct CDR3 sequences, roughly 9.6% of which appear only once. The material was CD8+ T cells sorted from PBMCs, obtained 15 days after the yellow fever booster vaccination. These receptors all come from a young man who received the YFV17D yellow fever vaccine. Each CDR3 is given with its conserved first and last residue. The order of the fields is V gene, clone size, J gene, D gene, CDR3 DNA, CDR3 protein. D genes are given only for firm matches. Size is stated for part of the rows, as once, few or many counts, or as a class when the clone is expanded.

TRBV7-6	many	TRBJ2-1	NA	TGTGCCAGCAGCTTATTAGGTGGAATGGGGGTAGAGGGCAATGAGCAGTTCTTC	CASSLLGGMGVEGNEQFF
TRBV12-3/TRBV12-4	NA	TRBJ1-1	TRBD1	TGTGCCAGCAGACAGGGGCTCGATGAAGCTTTCTTT	CASRQGLDEAFF
TRBV5-1	NA	TRBJ2-2	NA	TGCGCCAGCACCCCGAGGTGGGCCAACACCGGGGAGCTGTTTTTT	CASTPRWANTGELFF
TRBV4-3	many	TRBJ1-6	TRBD1	TGCGCCAGCAGCCAAAAGGGACAGGGTAGTTCACCCCTCCACTTT	CASSQKGQGSSPLHF
TRBV13	NA	TRBJ1-1	TRBD1	TGTGCCAGCAGCTTAGGGACAGGGGATTACACTGAAGCTTTCTTT	CASSLGTGDYTEAFF
TRBV6-6	NA	TRBJ1-5	NA	TGTGCCAGCAGTTACTCGGCAGGAAAAGCGGGGCAGCCCCAGCATTTT	CASSYSAGKAGQPQHF
TRBV5-6	NA	TRBJ1-1	NA	TGTGCCAGCAGCTCGACAACCAACAGAATTCGAGGGGCTTTCTTT	CASSSTTNRIRGAFF
TRBV20-1	NA	TRBJ1-1	TRBD1	TGCAGTGCTAAATGGGACAGGACGCACTTGTACACTGAAGCTTTCTTT	CSAKWDRTHLYTEAFF
TRBV29-1	NA	TRBJ2-2	TRBD2	TGCAGCGTGAGGGAGGGTGTAACCGGGGAGCTGTTTTTT	CSVREGVTGELFF
TRBV25-1	few	TRBJ1-3	NA	TGTGCCAGCAGTGAATGGATCTCTGGAAACACCATATATTTT	CASSEWISGNTIYF
TRBV11-2	many	TRBJ2-7	NA	TGTGCCAGCAGCTCATTATCATACGAGCAGTACTTC	CASSSLSYEQYF
TRBV4-1	NA	TRBJ1-5	NA	TGCGCCAGCAGCCAAGGGTGGGGGGGAAATCAGCCCCAGCATTTT	CASSQGWGGNQPQHF
TRBV6-1	NA	TRBJ1-3	NA	TGTGCCAGCAGGCCCCCCAGGACAGTCGATGGAAACACCATATATTTT	CASRPPRTVDGNTIYF
TRBV27	few	TRBJ2-7	TRBD2	TGTGCCACGACTGGACTAGGGGCCGAGCAGTACTTC	CATTGLGAEQYF
TRBV19	few	TRBJ1-1	NA	TGTGCCAGTAGTATAATCGGGGAACCTGAAGCTTTCTTT	CASSIIGEPEAFF
TRBV27	few	TRBJ1-2	NA	TGTGCCAGCAGTTCTATGGCCGGGACTCAGGGCTACACCTTC	CASSSMAGTQGYTF
TRBV4-3	NA	TRBJ1-1	NA	TGCGCCAGCAGCCAGGCAGACGGCCAAATGCGTGAAGCTTTCTTT	CASSQADGQMREAFF
TRBV27	many	TRBJ1-2	NA	TGTGCCAGCACCTCCTCTCAGGACCACTATGGCTACACCTTC	CASTSSQDHYGYTF